This T cell receptor (beta chain) stems from a study of T cell responses to AZD1222 COVID-19 vaccine. Findings of the study overall: It was only a handful of AZD1222 recipients who were seropositive at baseline. Repertoires were obtained only post-peak T cell response. CD4 TCRs associated with vaccination spanned spike, dominating at 160-218 and 743-854.

The CDR3 spans 16 residues. V gave up 0 bases and J gave up 6 bases, with 18 bases separating them. The germline gives CDR1 ENHRY, CDR2 SYGVKD. About this clone: The antigen is undetermined.

Using immunoSEQ multiplex PCR, the repertoire was profiled, and TCRdb retains in-frame clones only, with some absent. The repertoire holds approximately 84,000 clones, more than 80% seen once, with around 29% in the top ten. Sequencing used peripheral blood, obtained on day 0 of AZD1222 vaccination. This clonotype was sampled from an adult in good health. V usage is TRBV10-3 and J usage is TRBJ2-7; D might be TRBD1 (6 bases). The CDR3 sequence: CAISESIVPGAGEQYF. The CDR3 DNA reads TGTGCCATCAGTGAGTCGATTGTGCCAGGGGCGGGCGAGCAGTACTTC.